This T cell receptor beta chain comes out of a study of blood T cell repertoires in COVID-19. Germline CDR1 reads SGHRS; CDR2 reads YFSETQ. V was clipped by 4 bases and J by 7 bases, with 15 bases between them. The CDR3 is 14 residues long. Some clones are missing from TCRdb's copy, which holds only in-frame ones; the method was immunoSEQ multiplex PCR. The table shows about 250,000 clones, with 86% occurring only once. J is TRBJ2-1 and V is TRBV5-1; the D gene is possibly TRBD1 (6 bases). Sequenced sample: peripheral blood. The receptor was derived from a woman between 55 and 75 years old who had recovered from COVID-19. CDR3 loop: CASSPGQLFNEQFF. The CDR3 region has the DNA TGCGCCAGCAGCCCTGGACAGCTTTTTAATGAGCAGTTCTTC.